The clone carrying this T cell receptor (beta chain) was detected only a few times. TCRB transcripts that were expressed got sequenced, as all of the isolated RNA had been reverse transcribed. Method: immunoSEQ multiplex PCR; TCRdb's copy keeps in-frame clones and lacks some. In the table there are roughly 250,000 clones, around 68% of which are singletons. The source of the sample is a study of beta chain features in type 1 diabetes. CDR3 length: 14 amino acids. V was trimmed by 6 bases and J by 0 bases, leaving 12 bases between them. Germline V CDR1 and CDR2: SQVTM, ANQGSEA. Sequenced input: naive CD4+ T cells from blood. The TCR sequence derives from a man aged 25-40 years in good health. The V and J genes are TRBV29-1 and TRBJ2-1; perhaps TRBD1 as D (5 bases). CDR3 sequence reads: CSVPDSPSYNEQFF. The CDR3 coding sequence is TGCAGCGTACCAGACAGCCCCTCCTACAATGAGCAGTTCTTC.